A selection of T cell receptor beta chains follows, all from one sample in a study of cytomegalovirus exposure and HLA in healthy donors. Sequencing was performed with immunoSEQ multiplex PCR; in TCRdb, only in-frame clones are kept and a portion is missing. The sample lists around 190,000 clones; around nine tenths were seen once. The sample was PBMCs. These receptors were obtained from a woman younger than 30 in good health and CMV-seronegative. Each CDR3 is given with its conserved first and last residue. The D gene is left open where the match is weak. Clone size is stated in some rows and not others, as once, few, many or a class when expanded.

D gene: .; J gene: TRBJ2-1; clone size: .; V gene: TRBV7-3; CDR3 DNA: TGTGCCAGCAGCTTAACCGGGAGTTCCTACAATGAGCAGTTCTTC; CDR3 protein: CASSLTGSSYNEQFF
D gene: TRBD1; J gene: TRBJ1-5; clone size: few; V gene: TRBV6-1; CDR3 DNA: TGTGCCAGCAGTGTAGGGACAGGGAGTCGTCAGCCCCAGCATTTT; CDR3 protein: CASSVGTGSRQPQHF
D gene: .; J gene: TRBJ1-2; clone size: .; V gene: TRBV2; CDR3 DNA: TGTGCCAGCACGGGACAAGCTAACTATGGCTACACCTTC; CDR3 protein: CASTGQANYGYTF
D gene: .; J gene: TRBJ1-4; clone size: few; V gene: TRBV6-5; CDR3 DNA: TGTGCCAGCAGGATACAGGCGGGGGGAAAACTGTTTTTT; CDR3 protein: CASRIQAGGKLFF
D gene: .; J gene: TRBJ2-7; clone size: .; V gene: TRBV7-9; CDR3 DNA: TGCGCCAGCAGCAGAGACAGGTCCTACGAGCAGTACTTC; CDR3 protein: CASSRDRSYEQYF
D gene: .; J gene: TRBJ2-1; clone size: .; V gene: TRBV5-1; CDR3 DNA: TGCGCCAGCAGCTTGGGCGGTTCCTCCTACAATGAGCAGTTCTTC; CDR3 protein: CASSLGGSSYNEQFF
D gene: TRBD1; J gene: TRBJ2-3; clone size: .; V gene: TRBV27; CDR3 DNA: TGTGCCAGCAGTTCCGCCGGGACAGGGGCCTTCACAGATACGCAGTATTTT; CDR3 protein: CASSSAGTGAFTDTQYF
D gene: .; J gene: TRBJ2-2; clone size: .; V gene: TRBV30; CDR3 DNA: TGTGCCTGGAGCTACGGGGGGCCCGGGGAGCTGTTTTTT; CDR3 protein: CAWSYGGPGELFF
D gene: .; J gene: TRBJ1-5; clone size: .; V gene: TRBV7-2; CDR3 DNA: TGTGCCAGCAGCCCCGGCCAGGTGGCCAGTGGGCCCCAGCATTTT; CDR3 protein: CASSPGQVASGPQHF
D gene: .; J gene: TRBJ2-3; clone size: .; V gene: TRBV30; CDR3 DNA: TGTGCCTGGAGCGGGAGTAGCACAGATACGCAGTATTTT; CDR3 protein: CAWSGSSTDTQYF
D gene: .; J gene: TRBJ1-1; clone size: .; V gene: TRBV7-9; CDR3 DNA: TGTTCCAGCAGATCAGGGTCCACAGAAGCTTTCTTT; CDR3 protein: CSSRSGSTEAFF
D gene: .; J gene: TRBJ1-5; clone size: .; V gene: TRBV19; CDR3 DNA: TGTGCCAGTAGCTTTCCGTTGCGTTATTGGAATCAGCCCCAGCATTTT; CDR3 protein: CASSFPLRYWNQPQHF
D gene: .; J gene: TRBJ1-6; clone size: .; V gene: TRBV28; CDR3 DNA: TGTGCCAGCAGTTCCCTTGACTACTCCTATAATTCACCCCTCCACTTT; CDR3 protein: CASSSLDYSYNSPLHF
D gene: .; J gene: TRBJ2-7; clone size: few; V gene: TRBV5-4; CDR3 DNA: TGTGCCAGCAGCTTGGTGGGCCCTGATCTAGAGCAGTACTTC; CDR3 protein: CASSLVGPDLEQYF
D gene: .; J gene: TRBJ1-4; clone size: .; V gene: TRBV4-2; CDR3 DNA: TGTGCCAGCAGCCAAGATCGAAGGGAGAGGCTGTTTTTT; CDR3 protein: CASSQDRRERLFF
D gene: .; J gene: TRBJ1-3; clone size: few; V gene: TRBV2; CDR3 DNA: TGTGCCAGCAGTGTGGGACAAGTCTCTGGAAACACCATATATTTT; CDR3 protein: CASSVGQVSGNTIYF